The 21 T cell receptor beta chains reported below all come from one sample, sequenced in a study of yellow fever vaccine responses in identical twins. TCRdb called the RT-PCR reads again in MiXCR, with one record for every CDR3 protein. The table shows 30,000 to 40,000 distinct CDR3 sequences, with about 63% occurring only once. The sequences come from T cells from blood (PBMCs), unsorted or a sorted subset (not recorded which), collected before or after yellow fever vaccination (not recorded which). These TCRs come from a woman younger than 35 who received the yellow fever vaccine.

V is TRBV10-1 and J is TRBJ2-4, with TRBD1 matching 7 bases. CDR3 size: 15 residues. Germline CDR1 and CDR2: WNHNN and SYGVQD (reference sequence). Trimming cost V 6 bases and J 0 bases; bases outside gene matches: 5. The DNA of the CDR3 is TGCGCCAGCAGCGCGGACAGGATAGCCAAAAACATTCAGTACTTC. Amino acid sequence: CASSADRIAKNIQYF.

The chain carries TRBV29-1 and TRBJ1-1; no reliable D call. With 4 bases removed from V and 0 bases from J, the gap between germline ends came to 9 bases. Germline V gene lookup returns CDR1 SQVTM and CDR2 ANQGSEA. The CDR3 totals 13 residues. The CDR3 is CSVGGSMNTEAFF. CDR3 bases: TGCAGCGTTGGTGGCAGCATGAACACTGAAGCTTTCTTT.

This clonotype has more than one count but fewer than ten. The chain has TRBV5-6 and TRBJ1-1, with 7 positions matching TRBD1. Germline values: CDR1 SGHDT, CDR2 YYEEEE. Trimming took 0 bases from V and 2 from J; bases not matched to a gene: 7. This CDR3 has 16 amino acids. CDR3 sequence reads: CASSLETGARNTEAFF. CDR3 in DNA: TGTGCCAGCAGCTTGGAAACAGGGGCGCGAAACACTGAAGCTTTCTTT.

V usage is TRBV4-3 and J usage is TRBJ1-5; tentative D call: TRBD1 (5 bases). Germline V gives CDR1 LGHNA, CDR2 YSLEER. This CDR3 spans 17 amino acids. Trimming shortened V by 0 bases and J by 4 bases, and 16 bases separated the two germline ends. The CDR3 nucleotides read TGCGCCAGCAGCCAAGATTGGTTCTCGGCAGGGAATCAGCCCCAGCATTTT. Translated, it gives CASSQDWFSAGNQPQHF.

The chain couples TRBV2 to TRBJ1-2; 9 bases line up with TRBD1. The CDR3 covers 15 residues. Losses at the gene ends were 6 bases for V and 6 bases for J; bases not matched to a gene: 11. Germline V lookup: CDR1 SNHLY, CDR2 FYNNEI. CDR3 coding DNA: TGTGCCAGCAGGGAATACAGGGGGCATGAGGATGGCTACACCTTC. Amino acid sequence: CASREYRGHEDGYTF.

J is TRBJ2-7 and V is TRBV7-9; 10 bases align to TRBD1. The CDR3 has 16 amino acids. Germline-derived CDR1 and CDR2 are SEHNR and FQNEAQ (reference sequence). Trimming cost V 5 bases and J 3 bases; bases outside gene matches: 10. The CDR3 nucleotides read TGTGCCAGCAGCAGAACAAGACAGGGGGCAGTCTACGAGCAGTACTTC. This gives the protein CASSRTRQGAVYEQYF.

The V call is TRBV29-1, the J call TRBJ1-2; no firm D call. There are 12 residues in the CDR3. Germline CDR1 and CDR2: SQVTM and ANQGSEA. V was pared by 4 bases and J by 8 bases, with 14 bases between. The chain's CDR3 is CSVVSDRPGYTF. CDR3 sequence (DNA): TGCAGCGTTGTGAGTGATCGGCCGGGCTACACCTTC. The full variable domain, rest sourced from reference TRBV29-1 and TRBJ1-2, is SAVISQKPSRDICQRGTSLTIQCQVDSQVTMMFWYRQQPGQSLTLIATANQGSEATYESGFVIDKFPISRPNLTFSTLTVSNMSPEDSSIYLCSVVSDRPGYTFGSGTRLTVV.

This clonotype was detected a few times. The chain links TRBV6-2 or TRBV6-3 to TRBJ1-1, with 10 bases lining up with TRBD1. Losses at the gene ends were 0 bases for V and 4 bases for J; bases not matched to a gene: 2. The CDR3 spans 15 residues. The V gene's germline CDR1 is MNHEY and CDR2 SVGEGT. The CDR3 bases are TGTGCCAGCAGTTACTCGAGGACAGGGGGCACTGAAGCTTTCTTT. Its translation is CASSYSRTGGTEAFF.

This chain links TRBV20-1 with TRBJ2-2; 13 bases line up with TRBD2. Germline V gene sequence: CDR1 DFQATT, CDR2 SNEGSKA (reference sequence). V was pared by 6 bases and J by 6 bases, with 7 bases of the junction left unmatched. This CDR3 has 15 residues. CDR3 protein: CSAKLAGGLPGELFF. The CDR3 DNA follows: TGCAGTGCAAAACTAGCGGGAGGGCTTCCCGGGGAGCTGTTTTTT.

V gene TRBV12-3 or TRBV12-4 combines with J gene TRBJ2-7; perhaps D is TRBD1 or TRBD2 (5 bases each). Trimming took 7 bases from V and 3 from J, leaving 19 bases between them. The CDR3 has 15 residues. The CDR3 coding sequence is TGTGCCAGCACCCCAACCGAGGGGCGTAACTACGAGCAGTACTTC. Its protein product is CASTPTEGRNYEQYF.

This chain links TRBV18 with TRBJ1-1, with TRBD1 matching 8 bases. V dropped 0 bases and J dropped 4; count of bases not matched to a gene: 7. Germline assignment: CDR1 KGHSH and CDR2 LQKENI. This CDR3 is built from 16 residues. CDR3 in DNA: TGTGCCAGCTCACCACCGTCGTTCACAGGGGGCACTGAAGCTTTCTTT. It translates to CASSPPSFTGGTEAFF.

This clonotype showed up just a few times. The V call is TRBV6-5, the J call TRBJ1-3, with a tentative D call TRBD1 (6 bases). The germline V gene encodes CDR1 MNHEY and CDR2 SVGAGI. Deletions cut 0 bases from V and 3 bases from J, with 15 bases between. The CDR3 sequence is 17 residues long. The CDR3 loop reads CASSYSSRGAHGNTIYF. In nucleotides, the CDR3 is TGTGCCAGCAGTTACTCGAGTCGGGGGGCGCATGGAAACACCATATATTTT.

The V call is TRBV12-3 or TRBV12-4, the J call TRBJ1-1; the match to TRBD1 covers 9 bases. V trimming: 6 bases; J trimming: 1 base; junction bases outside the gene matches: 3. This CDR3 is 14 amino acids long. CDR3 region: CASRRQGENTEAFF. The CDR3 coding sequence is TGTGCCAGCAGAAGACAGGGGGAGAACACTGAAGCTTTCTTT.

In DNA form, the CDR3 reads TGCAGTGCTAGCGAGCGGAACACAGATACGCAGTATTTT. Protein sequence: CSASERNTDTQYF. The rearrangement links TRBV20-1 to TRBJ2-3; TRBD2 is a possible D gene (5 bases). Germline V gives CDR1 DFQATT, CDR2 SNEGSKA (reference sequence). The CDR3 extends over 13 amino acids. V lost 3 bases and J lost 2, with 9 bases in between.

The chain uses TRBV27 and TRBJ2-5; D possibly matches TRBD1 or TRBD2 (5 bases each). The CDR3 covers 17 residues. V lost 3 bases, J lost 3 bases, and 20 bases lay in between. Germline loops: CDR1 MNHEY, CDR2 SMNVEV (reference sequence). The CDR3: CASSLAISTGTKETQYF. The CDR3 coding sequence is TGTGCCAGCAGTTTGGCGATATCTACCGGGACGAAAGAGACCCAGTACTTC.

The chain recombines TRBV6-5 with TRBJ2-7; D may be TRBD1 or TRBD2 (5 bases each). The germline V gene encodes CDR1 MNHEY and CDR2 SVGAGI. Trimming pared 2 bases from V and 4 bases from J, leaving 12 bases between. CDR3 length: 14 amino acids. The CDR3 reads CASSYAHGAYEQYF. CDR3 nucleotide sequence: TGTGCCAGCAGTTACGCCCACGGGGCTTACGAGCAGTACTTC.

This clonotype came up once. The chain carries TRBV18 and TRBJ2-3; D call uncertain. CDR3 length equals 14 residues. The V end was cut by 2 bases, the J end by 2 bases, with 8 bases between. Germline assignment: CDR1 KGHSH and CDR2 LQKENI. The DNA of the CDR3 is TGTGCCAGCTCACCAAGGCGGAACACAGATACGCAGTATTTT. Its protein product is CASSPRRNTDTQYF.

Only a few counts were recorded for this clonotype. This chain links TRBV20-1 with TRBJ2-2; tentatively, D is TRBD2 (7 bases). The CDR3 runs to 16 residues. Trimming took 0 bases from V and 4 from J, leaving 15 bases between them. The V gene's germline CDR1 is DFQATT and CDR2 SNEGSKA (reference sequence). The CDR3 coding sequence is TGCAGTGCTAGAGATAGGAGGGGGGGATTCACCGGGGAGCTGTTTTTT. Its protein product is CSARDRRGGFTGELFF.

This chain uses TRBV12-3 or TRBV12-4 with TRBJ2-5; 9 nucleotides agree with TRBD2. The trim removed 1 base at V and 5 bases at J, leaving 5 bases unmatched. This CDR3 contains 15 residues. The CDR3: CASSLDAGGVETQYF. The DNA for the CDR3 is TGTGCCAGCAGTTTAGATGCGGGAGGGGTGGAGACCCAGTACTTC.

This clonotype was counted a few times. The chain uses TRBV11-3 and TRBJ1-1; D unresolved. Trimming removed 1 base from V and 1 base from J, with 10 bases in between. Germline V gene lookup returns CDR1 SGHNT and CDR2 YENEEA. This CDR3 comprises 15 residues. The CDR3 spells CASSLGAPGNTEAFF. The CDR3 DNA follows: TGTGCCAGCAGCTTAGGTGCGCCGGGGAACACTGAAGCTTTCTTT. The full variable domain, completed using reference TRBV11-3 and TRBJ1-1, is EAGVVQSPRYKIIEKKQPVAFWCNPISGHNTLYWYLQNLGQGPELLIRYENEEAVDDSQLPKDRFSAERLKGVDSTLKIQPAELGDSAVYLCASSLGAPGNTEAFFGQGTRLTVV.

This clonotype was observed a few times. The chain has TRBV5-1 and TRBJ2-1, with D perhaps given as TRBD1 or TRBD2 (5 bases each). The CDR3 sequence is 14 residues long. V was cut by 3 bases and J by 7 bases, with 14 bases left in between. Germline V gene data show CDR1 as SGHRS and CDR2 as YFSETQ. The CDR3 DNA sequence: TGCGCCAGCAGCTCCTCGGGGCTTATGAATGAGCAGTTCTTC. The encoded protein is CASSSSGLMNEQFF.